Described below is a single T cell receptor beta chain sequence and its context. The antigen remains undetermined. Other DNA variants within this sample encode the same CDR3. V was pared by 1 base and J by 10 bases, with 5 bases of the junction left unmatched. The CDR3 extends over 13 amino acids. CDR1 and CDR2 from the germline V gene are MGHRA and YSYEKL. This specimen comes from a study of OX40 agonist ivuxolimab in advanced cancers. Study-level information: Every 2 weeks, ivuxolimab was infused into the patients intravenously at between 0.01 and 10 mg/kg. The mean age was approximately 60 years, ranging from about 23 to 79, with 80% to 85% of participants male.

The table came from immunoSEQ multiplex PCR; TCRdb's copy has only in-frame clones and leaves some out. The table records 20,000 to 30,000 clones, 75% to 85% of them present only once. Study-wide points: At doses 0.1 to 3.0 mg/kg, CD4+ and CD8+ clones expanded. Low normalized T-cell clonal expansion was also seen in some nonresponders.

Sample: CD4+ or CD8+ T cells sorted from blood, taken in a trial of the OX40 agonist ivuxolimab. V gene TRBV4-1 combines with J gene TRBJ1-2, with 8 bases fitting TRBD1. The receptor was isolated from an adult with an advanced solid tumor such as melanoma, head and neck, liver or kidney cancer. The DNA of the CDR3 is TGCGCCAGCAGCCAAGGTGGGACAGGTCCCTACACCTTC. Its translation: CASSQGGTGPYTF.